This T cell receptor beta chain was observed in a study of response to subunit inactivated influenza vaccine. Study-level results: Authors suggested each seasonal influenza vaccination recruits few new T cells.

From the RT-PCR reads, TCRdb called clonotypes with MiXCR, one entry per CDR3 protein. The data contain about 520,000 distinct CDR3 sequences, around 7.9% of them singletons. CDR1 and CDR2 from the germline V gene are SEHNR and FQNEAQ (reference sequence). The length of the CDR3 is 15 residues. V dropped 1 base and J dropped 3 bases, with 12 bases sitting between them. This clonotype was seen repeatedly, ten times or more. Its antigen is not identified. The source was PBMCs from blood, collected about 24 months after vaccination. The TCR comes from a man between 45 and 75 years old who received an inactivated influenza vaccine. The J gene is TRBJ1-2, the V gene TRBV7-9; D is perhaps TRBD1 (5 bases). The CDR3 loop reads CASSLGGGEHYGYTF. DNA of the CDR3: TGTGCCAGCAGCTTAGGCGGAGGGGAGCACTATGGCTACACCTTC.